Included here is one T cell receptor (beta chain) sequence, with context. Which antigen it targets is not known. Base qualities are not recorded, but no much larger clone differs from it by a single base. Read against the paper, the sample's treatment or condition label means: in vitro stimulation with specific CMV peptide epitopes to enrich CMV-specific T cells. The entry originates in a study of T cell repertoires in cytomegalovirus infection (dated by TCRdb to about 2019). For context, the study as a whole: Recently identified HLA-C-restricted CMV epitopes, whose presentation resists viral immunomodulation, were targeted by peptide stimulations together with well-studied HLA-B-restricted epitopes. Because public TCR beta signatures pointed to carriage of CMV infection together with the matching HLA type, the HLA type of each donor mattered for the analysis. What the research found in general, with its limitations: In both this cohort and an independent roughly 350-donor cohort, the cumulative frequency of public TCR beta family members distinguished carriers of CMV infection plus the relevant HLA type. In the ex vivo response, HLA-C-restricted CMV-specific TCR beta clonotypes were dominant, and in two of eight donors the single most frequent clonotype came from this HLA-C-restricted group.

At the junction V is shortened by 2 bases and J by 4 bases, with 10 bases in between. From cysteine to phenylalanine, the CDR3 is 14 amino acids long. Of all the DNA, just the CDR3 is kept, 42 bases in frame from base 1. Data came from an Illumina HiSeq 1500. TCRdb reprocessed the public reads (quality trimming at Q25 with fastp, clone calling with MiXCR) and kept in-frame beta chains. Rows merge per CDR3 protein into single entries with the most common DNA and genes. The sample table records fewer than 950,000 distinct CDR3 sequences; roughly 33% of these occur just once. The ten largest make up 9.5% to 15% of the sample.

The rearranged segments are TRBV12-3 or TRBV12-4 and TRBJ2-3; the D gene assignment is ambiguous. The input for sequencing was cultured CD8+ T cells from PBMCs, taken from culture after CMV antigen stimulation. The clonotype was recovered from a human donor in good health (CMV status not recorded). Some clones in this sample may be carry-over from other donors' samples. CDR3 sequence: CASSLIGLADTQYF. The DNA is as follows: TGTGCCAGCAGTTTAATCGGGTTGGCAGATACGCAGTATTTT.